A single sample gave rise to the 21 T cell receptor beta chains below, sequenced in a study of T cells in Graves' hyperthyroidism and ophthalmopathy. It was RNA transcripts that yielded the amplified TCR beta CDR3 regions. First-round RT-PCR targeting the TCR CDR3 was performed with the HTBI primer set. TCRdb reprocessed the multiplex PCR reads via MiXCR and lists one record per CDR3 protein. The table shows some 300,000 distinct CDR3 sequences, with 15% to 20% occurring only once. Sequencing was performed on blood. The source of these receptors is a man in his fifties with Graves' ophthalmopathy.

In this sample, this clonotype turned up a few times. The chain couples TRBV9 to TRBJ2-3; 9 bases fit TRBD2. Unmatched junction bases numbered 12, after V lost 4 bases and J lost 6 bases. Germline CDR1 reads SGDLS; CDR2 reads YYNGEE. This CDR3 has 16 amino acids. The DNA for the CDR3 is TGTGCCAGCAGCCTGTTAGCGGGAGAGGGGAGGGATACGCAGTATTTT. Translated, it gives CASSLLAGEGRDTQYF. The full variable domain, rest sourced from reference TRBV9 and TRBJ2-3, is DSGVTQTPKHLITATGQRVTLRCSPRSGDLSVYWYQQSLDQGLQFLIQYYNGEERAKGNILERFSAQQFPDLHSELNLSSLELGDSALYFCASSLLAGEGRDTQYFGPGTRLTVL.

This clonotype was detected only a few times. V usage is TRBV28 and J usage is TRBJ1-2; D may be TRBD1 (5 bases). CDR1 is MDHEN, CDR2 SYDVKM, per germline. The CDR3 consists of 15 residues. The V and J ends lost 2 bases and 7 bases respectively, with 17 bases between them. CDR3 nucleotides: TGTGCCAGCAGTTTAGGCGGGGGACTCAGGGTTGGCTACACCTTC. Translated: CASSLGGGLRVGYTF.

The genes are TRBV28 and TRBJ2-7; D could derive from TRBD1 or TRBD2 (5 bases each). V was trimmed by 5 bases and J by 3 bases, leaving 11 bases between them. Germline-derived CDR1 and CDR2 are MDHEN and SYDVKM. The CDR3 is made up of 13 amino acids. The CDR3 nucleotides read TGTGCCAGCAGTAAGGGACCCCTCTACGAGCAGTACTTC. Amino acid sequence: CASSKGPLYEQYF.

This clonotype was recorded at least ten times. CDR3 nucleotide sequence: TGCGCCAGCAAGGCCGGGACAGGACCCTACGAGCAGTACTTC. Amino acids: CASKAGTGPYEQYF. The rearrangement uses TRBV5-1 and TRBJ2-7; 8 positions match TRBD1. Germline assignment: CDR1 SGHRS and CDR2 YFSETQ. CDR3 length equals 14 residues. With 6 bases clipped from V and 2 bases from J, the junction kept 7 bases outside the gene matches.

This clonotype has ten or more counts. The chain employs TRBV7-3 and TRBJ2-3; possible D gene TRBD2, 6 bases. V was cut by 2 bases and J by 1 base, with 16 bases left in between. Germline lookup yields CDR1 SGHTA and CDR2 FQGTGA. The CDR3 contains 17 residues. The CDR3 DNA is TGTGCCAGCAGCTTAGGGGGAGCGGGTTTGGGCACAGATACGCAGTATTTT. It yields the protein CASSLGGAGLGTDTQYF.

The chain couples TRBV30 to TRBJ2-7; D gene unclear. Looked up from germline, CDR1 is GTSNPN and CDR2 is SVGIG (reference sequence). This CDR3 is 17 amino acids long. V lost 1 base and J 2 bases, leaving 21 bases between the germline ends. The CDR3 coding sequence is TGTGCCTGGAGTGCTCCGGGCAGAGGACGGGCCCCCTACGAGCAGTACTTC. Translation: CAWSAPGRGRAPYEQYF.

A word on this clonotype: Mismatch with germline at one junction end may stem from a read error. The chain uses TRBV14 and TRBJ2-1; TRBD2 matches 9 bases. Germline CDR1 is SGHDN and CDR2 is FVKESK. The CDR3 covers 15 residues. CDR3 protein: CANSQVAGVQNEQFF. The CDR3 bases are TGTGCCAACAGCCAAGTAGCGGGAGTTCAGAATGAGCAGTTCTTC.

This rearrangement joins TRBV20-1 to TRBJ2-5; maybe TRBD2 (5 bases). The germline V and J ends were trimmed by 6 bases and 5 bases, with 19 bases remaining between them. The length of the CDR3 is 14 residues. Germline-derived CDR1 and CDR2 are DFQATT and SNEGSKA (reference sequence). For the CDR3, the DNA is TGCAGTGCCAACGGAGGCATCATCGGGGAGACCCAGTACTTC. Translating it yields CSANGGIIGETQYF.

The chain links TRBV7-3 to TRBJ2-1; 10 bases map to TRBD2. Germline CDR1 is SGHTA and CDR2 is FQGTGA. V was pared by 0 bases and J by 3 bases, with 5 bases of the junction left unmatched. The CDR3 totals 17 residues. CDR3 in DNA: TGTGCCAGCAGCTTAACGGGGATAGCGGGAGGCTACAATGAGCAGTTCTTC. Translating it yields CASSLTGIAGGYNEQFF. The entire variable domain, with the rest obtained from reference TRBV7-3 and TRBJ2-1, is as follows: GAGVSQTPSNKVTEKGKYVELRCDPISGHTALYWYRQSLGQGPEFLIYFQGTGAADDSGLPNDRFFAVRPEGSVSTLKIQRTERGDSAVYLCASSLTGIAGGYNEQFFGPGTRLTVL.

This clonotype was detected only a few times. The chain couples TRBV7-6 to TRBJ2-7; 9 nucleotides match TRBD1. The J segment lost 3 bases and the V segment lost 5 bases, leaving 8 bases of the junction unmatched. From germline, CDR1 is SGHVS and CDR2 FNYEAQ. The CDR3 runs to 15 residues. CDR3 in DNA: TGTGCCAGCAGCATAGACAGGGGGAAAAACTACGAGCAGTACTTC. Translation gives CASSIDRGKNYEQYF.

The CDR3 coding sequence is TGTGCCAGCAGTCCCCGACTAGCGGGAGTGTTTGGGACAGATACGCAGTATTTT. Amino acids: CASSPRLAGVFGTDTQYF. The gene calls are TRBV27 and TRBJ2-3; 12 bases align to TRBD2. This CDR3 spans 18 amino acids. Unmatched junction bases numbered 12, after V lost 5 bases and J lost 3 bases. From germline, CDR1 is MNHEY and CDR2 SMNVEV (reference sequence).

This clonotype was recorded a few times. The genes are TRBV11-3 and TRBJ1-3; no reliable D call. V was clipped by 3 bases and J by 0 bases, with 9 bases between them. The V gene's germline CDR1 is SGHNT and CDR2 YENEEA. The CDR3 sequence is 15 residues long. CDR3 sequence reads: CASSFGPGSGNTIYF. CDR3 nucleotide sequence: TGTGCCAGCAGCTTTGGGCCAGGCTCTGGAAACACCATATATTTT.

This chain uses TRBV10-3 with TRBJ1-3, with TRBD1 matching over 7 bases. The V gene's germline CDR1 is ENHRY and CDR2 SYGVKD. Losses at the gene ends were 5 bases for V and 2 bases for J; bases not matched to a gene: 6. The CDR3 totals 15 residues. The CDR3 sequence: CAISYGQAAGNTIYF. The CDR3, as DNA: TGTGCCATCAGTTACGGACAGGCGGCTGGAAACACCATATATTTT.

The chain links TRBV12-3 or TRBV12-4 to TRBJ1-2; D unclear. Trimming stripped 5 bases from V and 8 bases from J, with 6 bases between. This CDR3 is built from 10 residues. The CDR3 loop reads CASSLRGYTF. CDR3 DNA: TGTGCCAGCAGTCTACGAGGCTACACCTTC.

The sample holds one count of this clonotype. This may arise from a read error, as a much more abundant clone is one base away. This chain connects TRBV11-2 to TRBJ2-3; 9 nucleotides match TRBD2. The CDR3 extends over 16 amino acids. The germline CDR1 and CDR2 sequences are SGHAT and FQNNGV. The DNA of the CDR3 is TGTGCCAGCGGCTTAGCTAGCGGGACCAGCACAGATACGCAGTATTTT. Its protein product is CASGLASGTSTDTQYF.

This clonotype was seen ten or more times. The chain is built from TRBV27 and TRBJ2-1; 12 bases are shared with TRBD2. This CDR3 contains 16 residues. J was trimmed by 6 bases and V by 2 bases; bases with no gene match: 5. CDR1 and CDR2 from the germline V gene are MNHEY and SMNVEV (reference sequence). The CDR3 protein is CASSLLTSGRTNEQFF. CDR3 nucleotide sequence: TGTGCCAGCAGTTTACTAACTAGCGGGAGGACCAATGAGCAGTTCTTC.

This clonotype was seen many times. DNA for the CDR3: TGTGCCAGCAGTTGGACAGGAGAGAACACTGAAGCTTTCTTT. Amino acid sequence: CASSWTGENTEAFF. This rearrangement joins TRBV6-1 to TRBJ1-1, with TRBD1 matching over 7 bases. The germline V gene has CDR1 MNHNS and CDR2 SASEGT. This CDR3 region has 14 residues. Trimming at V came to 5 bases and at J to 1 base, leaving 4 bases not matched to a gene.

This clonotype was seen ten or more times. The V and J genes are TRBV28 and TRBJ2-1; TRBD2 is a possible D gene (6 bases). CDR3 length equals 16 residues. Trimming took off 2 bases at V and 4 bases at J, with 15 bases between the two ends. Germline V gene lookup returns CDR1 MDHEN and CDR2 SYDVKM. CDR3 residues: CASSLTAGRGYNEQFF. Here the CDR3 DNA reads TGTGCCAGCAGTTTAACGGCGGGAAGGGGATACAATGAGCAGTTCTTC.

For this clonotype: The junction does not match germline at one end; this may be a read error. V and J are TRBV15 and TRBJ1-5; TRBD1 is a possible D gene (6 bases). The CDR3 is made up of 16 amino acids. Germline assignment: CDR1 LNHNV and CDR2 YYDKDF (reference sequence). The CDR3 region has the DNA TGTGTCACCAGCACCGACAGGTTACATAGCAATCAGCCCCAGCATTTT. Encoded protein: CVTSTDRLHSNQPQHF. The full variable domain, rest sourced from reference TRBV15 and TRBJ1-5, is DAMVIQNPRYQVTQFGKPVTLSCSQTLNHNVMYWYQQKSSQAPKLLFHYYDKDFNNEADTPDNFQSRRPNTSFCFLDIRSPGLGDTAMYLCVTSTDRLHSNQPQHFGDGTRLSIL.

The rearrangement links TRBV6-2 or TRBV6-3 to TRBJ1-3; D is ambiguous. Germline CDR1 MNHEY, CDR2 SVGEGT. The germline V and J ends were trimmed by 10 bases and 0 bases, with 7 bases remaining between them. This CDR3 contains 12 residues. DNA for the CDR3: TGTGCCACCTTTCACTCTGGAAACACCATATATTTT. As protein: CATFHSGNTIYF.

The sample holds a few counts of this clonotype. The chain carries TRBV28 and TRBJ2-3; TRBD2 aligns across 9 bases. Trimming removed 2 bases from V and 2 bases from J; junction bases left unmatched: 2. The length of the CDR3 is 15 residues. Germline CDR1 MDHEN, CDR2 SYDVKM. The CDR3, as DNA: TGTGCCAGCAGTTTAGAGCGGGAGGTCACAGATACGCAGTATTTT. Translation: CASSLEREVTDTQYF.